The 5 T cell receptor beta chains below all came from one sample that was sequenced in a study of T cell responses to AZD1222 COVID-19 vaccine. Profiling relied on immunoSEQ multiplex PCR, and the TCRdb table lists in-frame clones only, not all of them. The table has around 130,000 clones, 93% seen once. This sample comprised peripheral blood, obtained on day 0 of AZD1222 vaccination. All receptors come from an adult in good health.

This chain connects TRBV10-3 to TRBJ1-2; possibly TRBD1 for D (5 bases). This CDR3 contains 12 residues. Germline V gives CDR1 ENHRY, CDR2 SYGVKD. The V and J ends lost 4 bases and 3 bases respectively, with 6 bases between them. CDR3 protein: CAISARDYGYTF. The CDR3 DNA sequence: TGTGCCATCAGTGCCAGGGACTATGGCTACACCTTC.

The rearrangement uses TRBV19 and TRBJ1-5, with D perhaps matching TRBD1 (5 bases). V dropped 3 bases and J dropped 2 bases, with 11 bases sitting between them. Germline V CDR1 and CDR2: LNHDA, SQIVND (reference sequence). There are 15 residues in the CDR3. CDR3 bases: TGTGCCAGTAGTATGTGGGGGACGGGCAATCAGCCCCAGCATTTT. Its protein is CASSMWGTGNQPQHF. The complete variable domain, with remaining parts taken from reference TRBV19 and TRBJ1-5, reads DGGITQSPKYLFRKEGQNVTLSCEQNLNHDAMYWYRQDPGQGLRLIYYSQIVNDFQKGDIAEGYSVSREKKESFPLTVTSAQKNPTAFYLCASSMWGTGNQPQHFGDGTRLSIL.

The rearrangement joins TRBV12-3 or TRBV12-4 to TRBJ1-4; D gene ambiguous. This CDR3 is 13 amino acids long. Trimming pared 5 bases from V and 12 bases from J, leaving 16 bases between. CDR3: CASSPGEGGELFF. In DNA, the CDR3 is TGTGCCAGCAGTCCCGGTGAGGGTGGGGAACTGTTTTTT.

The chain joins TRBV3-1 (or the pseudogene TRBV3-2) to TRBJ1-2; TRBD1 agrees at 9 bases. Unmatched junction bases numbered 4, after V lost 5 bases and J lost 6 bases. The CDR3 spans 13 residues. The germline CDR1 and CDR2 sequences are LGHDT and YNNKEL (reference sequence). The CDR3 reads CASSFRTGDGYTF. CDR3 nucleotide sequence: TGTGCCAGCAGCTTCCGGACAGGGGATGGCTACACCTTC.

The CDR3 reads CSVQRDRSYNEQFF. In DNA form, the CDR3 reads TGCAGCGTTCAACGAGACAGATCCTACAATGAGCAGTTCTTC. The V and J genes are TRBV29-1 and TRBJ2-1, with a tentative D call TRBD1 (5 bases). The CDR3 consists of 14 residues. The germline gives CDR1 SQVTM, CDR2 ANQGSEA. V was clipped by 5 bases and J by 1 base, with 12 bases between them.